These T cell receptor beta chains were read from a single sample in a study of cytomegalovirus exposure and HLA in healthy donors. Some clones are missing from TCRdb's copy, which holds only in-frame ones; the method was immunoSEQ multiplex PCR. The listing contains 35,000 to 45,000 clones. The sample taken for sequencing was PBMCs. Receptor source: a male donor in good health and CMV-seronegative. Both conserved end residues are part of each CDR3. Fields, in order: CDR3 protein, V gene, J gene.

CDR3: CASRGGPMNTEAFF
V: TRBV27
J: TRBJ1-1

CDR3: CATSNPGGVGDTQYF
V: TRBV15
J: TRBJ2-3

CDR3: CASSVGAVDTQYF
V: TRBV9
J: TRBJ2-3

CDR3: CASSFSLNTEAFF
V: TRBV5-1
J: TRBJ1-1

CDR3: CASSLLRQETQYF
V: TRBV5-6
J: TRBJ2-5

CDR3: CASSRMTGWDQPQHF
V: TRBV18
J: TRBJ1-5

CDR3: CASSSAQGSSPLHF
V: TRBV7-8
J: TRBJ1-6

CDR3: CASSLLLAGVGTGELFF
V: TRBV4-1
J: TRBJ2-2

CDR3: CASSQDPFRTKARGAQYF
V: TRBV4-1
J: TRBJ2-5

CDR3: CASSDPGQGFVGSGNTIYF
V: TRBV7-9
J: TRBJ1-3

CDR3: CASSLYGLSYNEQFF
V: TRBV5-4
J: TRBJ2-1

CDR3: CASSFRGYYGYTF
V: TRBV5-6
J: TRBJ1-2